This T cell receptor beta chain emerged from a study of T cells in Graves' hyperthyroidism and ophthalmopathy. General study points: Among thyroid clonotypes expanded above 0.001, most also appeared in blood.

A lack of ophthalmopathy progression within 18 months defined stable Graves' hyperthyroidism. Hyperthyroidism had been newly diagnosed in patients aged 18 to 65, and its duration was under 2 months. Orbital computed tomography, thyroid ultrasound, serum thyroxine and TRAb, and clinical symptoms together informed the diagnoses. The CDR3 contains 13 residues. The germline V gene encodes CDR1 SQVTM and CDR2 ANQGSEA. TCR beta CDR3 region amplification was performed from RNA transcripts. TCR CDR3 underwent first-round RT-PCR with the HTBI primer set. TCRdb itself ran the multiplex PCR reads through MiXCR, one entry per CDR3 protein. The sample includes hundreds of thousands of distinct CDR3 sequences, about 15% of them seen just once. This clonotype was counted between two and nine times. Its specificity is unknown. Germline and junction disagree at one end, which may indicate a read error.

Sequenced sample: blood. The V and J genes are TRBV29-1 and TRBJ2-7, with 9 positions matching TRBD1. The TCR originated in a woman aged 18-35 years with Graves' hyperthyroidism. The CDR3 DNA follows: TGCAACGTTGAGGGGACAGGGCGTTCCGAGCAGTACTTC. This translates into CNVEGTGRSEQYF.